These 23 T cell receptor beta chains share one sample of origin, sequenced in a study of cytomegalovirus exposure and HLA in healthy donors. 13 Jbeta primers and 60 Vbeta primers were used for the PCR. Sequenced by immunoSEQ multiplex PCR; TCRdb stores in-frame clones only, minus some. Counted here are around 190,000 clones, around 77% occurring once; the ten biggest clones make up nearly 3%. Sequenced input: PBMCs. These receptors came from a woman in her twenties or thirties in good health and CMV-seronegative.

The rearrangement links TRBV7-9 to TRBJ2-2, with D possibly matching TRBD1 (7 bases). This CDR3 region has 15 residues. With 6 bases removed from V and 8 bases from J, the gap between germline ends came to 19 bases. Germline assignment: CDR1 SEHNR and CDR2 FQNEAQ (reference sequence). The CDR3: CASRQSTGRSGELFF. The DNA of the CDR3 is TGTGCCAGCAGGCAATCGACAGGGAGGTCAGGGGAGCTGTTTTTT.

V gene TRBV9 combines with J gene TRBJ2-7; D perhaps matches TRBD2 (6 bases). Germline CDR1 is SGDLS and CDR2 is YYNGEE. The CDR3 runs to 15 residues. V was pared by 4 bases and J by 1 base, with 15 bases between. CDR3 sequence (DNA): TGTGCCAGCAGCCCCCACGGGAGCGGATCCTACGAGCAGTACTTC. Its translation: CASSPHGSGSYEQYF. The variable domain in full, completed from reference TRBV9 and TRBJ2-7, reads DSGVTQTPKHLITATGQRVTLRCSPRSGDLSVYWYQQSLDQGLQFLIQYYNGEERAKGNILERFSAQQFPDLHSELNLSSLELGDSALYFCASSPHGSGSYEQYFGPGTRLTVT.

The CDR3 DNA reads as TGTGCCAGCAGCCCTGGGCAGGGGGCTGGGGAACTGTTTTTT. Its protein is CASSPGQGAGELFF. J is TRBJ1-4 and V is TRBV7-2; 8 bases align to TRBD1. The CDR3 is 14 residues long. V shed 5 bases, J shed 12 bases, and the junction held 11 bases outside the gene matches. Germline assignment: CDR1 SGHTA and CDR2 FQGNSA.

The V call is TRBV5-4, the J call TRBJ2-7; 9 bases are shared with TRBD1. Per the germline V gene, CDR1 is SGHNT and CDR2 is YYREEE (reference sequence). This CDR3 has 13 amino acids. V was pared by 4 bases and J by 4 bases, with 3 bases of the junction left unmatched. The CDR3 DNA reads TGTGCCAGCAGCGGCGGGACAGGGTACGAGCAGTACTTC. Translation gives CASSGGTGYEQYF.

This clone was found a few times. The chain employs TRBV9 and TRBJ1-6; D is perhaps TRBD1 (5 bases). This CDR3 spans 13 amino acids. V dropped 1 base and J dropped 9 bases, with 8 bases sitting between them. Germline V CDR1 and CDR2: SGDLS, YYNGEE. The CDR3 protein is CASSVQGGSPLHF. CDR3 sequence (DNA): TGTGCCAGCAGCGTACAGGGAGGTTCACCCCTCCACTTT. Together with reference TRBV9 and TRBJ1-6, the CDR3 gives the full variable domain: DSGVTQTPKHLITATGQRVTLRCSPRSGDLSVYWYQQSLDQGLQFLIQYYNGEERAKGNILERFSAQQFPDLHSELNLSSLELGDSALYFCASSVQGGSPLHFGNGTRLTVT.

In this sample, this clone turned up a few times. The chain is built from TRBV25-1 and TRBJ1-1; D is uncertain. The V gene's germline CDR1 is MGHDK and CDR2 SYGVNS. There are 13 residues in the CDR3. Deletions cut 2 bases from V and 3 bases from J, with 7 bases between. CDR3 amino acids: CASSEVGYTEAFF. CDR3 coding DNA: TGTGCCAGCAGTGAAGTCGGGTACACTGAAGCTTTCTTT. The variable domain in full, completed from reference TRBV25-1 and TRBJ1-1, reads EADIYQTPRYLVIGTGKKITLECSQTMGHDKMYWYQQDPGMELHLIHYSYGVNSTEKGDLSSESTVSRIRTEHFPLTLESARPSHTSQYLCASSEVGYTEAFFGQGTRLTVV.

The chain is built from TRBV6-1 and TRBJ2-1; 7 bases map to TRBD1. With V trimmed by 3 bases and J by 2 bases, 1 base remained unmatched. The CDR3 length is 14 residues. The V gene's germline CDR1 is MNHNS and CDR2 SASEGT. The CDR3 sequence is CASSEQGAYNEQFF. The CDR3 DNA reads as TGTGCCAGCAGTGAGCAGGGGGCCTACAATGAGCAGTTCTTC.

The chain uses TRBV5-1 and TRBJ2-1; D gene ambiguous. The CDR3 length is 14 residues. The V and J ends lost 0 bases and 5 bases respectively, with 9 bases between them. Germline V CDR1 and CDR2: SGHRS, YFSETQ. The CDR3 reads CASSLVAQNNEQFF. In DNA, the CDR3 is TGCGCCAGCAGCTTGGTCGCACAGAACAATGAGCAGTTCTTC.

The V gene is TRBV13, the J gene TRBJ2-2, with TRBD2 matching over 15 bases. The CDR3 has 16 residues. The V gene end was trimmed by 5 bases and the J gene end by 8 bases; junction bases not matched to a gene: 6. CDR1 is PRHDT, CDR2 FYEKMQ, per germline (reference sequence). The CDR3 DNA reads as TGTGCCAGCAGCCCGGGACTAGCGGGAGGTGGAGGGGAGCTGTTTTTT. Protein: CASSPGLAGGGGELFF. The full variable domain, with the rest looked up from reference TRBV13 and TRBJ2-2, is AAGVIQSPRHLIKEKRETATLKCYPIPRHDTVYWYQQGPGQDPQFLISFYEKMQSDKGSIPDRFSAQQFSDYHSELNMSSLELGDSALYFCASSPGLAGGGGELFFGEGSRLTVL.

The chain is built from TRBV7-9 and TRBJ2-3; 10 bases map to TRBD2. This CDR3 spans 14 amino acids. Trimming at V came to 11 bases and at J to 0 bases, leaving 5 bases not matched to a gene. Germline CDR1 SEHNR, CDR2 FQNEAQ (reference sequence). Here the CDR3 DNA reads TGTGCCGACGATAGCGGGGGGAGCACAGATACGCAGTATTTT. This encodes CADDSGGSTDTQYF.

The J gene is TRBJ2-7, the V gene TRBV6-5; D unresolved. This CDR3 comprises 15 residues. The V and J ends lost 0 bases and 2 bases respectively, with 11 bases between them. In germline, CDR1 is MNHEY, CDR2 SVGAGI. CDR3 nucleotides: TGTGCCAGCAGTTACTCGACTCCGCGAGCCTACGAGCAGTACTTC. It encodes CASSYSTPRAYEQYF.

This clone has more than one count but fewer than ten. This chain's CDR3 is CASSYRQGQFF. CDR3 DNA sequence: TGTGCCAGCAGTTACCGACAGGGACAGTTCTTC. J is TRBJ2-1 and V is TRBV6-5; 7 nucleotides align to TRBD1. Germline lookup yields CDR1 MNHEY and CDR2 SVGAGI. The CDR3 extends over 11 amino acids. Germline trimming cut 2 bases from V and 13 bases from J; bases unmatched to any gene: 2.

The chain carries TRBV5-1 and TRBJ2-7; D may be TRBD2 (6 bases). Trimming removed 4 bases from V and 3 bases from J, with 20 bases in between. Germline V gene sequence: CDR1 SGHRS, CDR2 YFSETQ. The CDR3 is 16 residues long. The CDR3 nucleotides read TGCGCCAGCAGCGCCGGGACTCGAATTGAAGGCTACGAGCAGTACTTC. It is translated as CASSAGTRIEGYEQYF.

V usage is TRBV11-2 and J usage is TRBJ2-5, with 8 bases identical to TRBD2. The CDR3 has 14 amino acids. V dropped 3 bases and J dropped 3; count of bases not matched to a gene: 3. Germline V gene data show CDR1 as SGHAT and CDR2 as FQNNGV. CDR3 coding DNA: TGTGCCAGCAGCTTGGGGCGGGGGGAAGAGACCCAGTACTTC. It is translated as CASSLGRGEETQYF.

The chain couples TRBV7-2 to TRBJ1-3; weak D call: TRBD1 (5 bases). V lost 4 bases and J lost 4, with 17 bases in between. Germline assignment: CDR1 SGHTA and CDR2 FQGNSA. The CDR3 loop spans 16 amino acids. The CDR3 DNA is TGTGCCAGCAGCTCCCTGGGGGGAGCTGGAGGAAACACCATATATTTT. Its protein product is CASSSLGGAGGNTIYF.

Turning to this clone: Other DNA sequences in this specimen translate into the identical CDR3. The chain combines TRBV18 with TRBJ2-3; the D is unclear. Deletions cut 0 bases from V and 3 bases from J, with 7 bases between. CDR1 and CDR2 (germline): KGHSH, LQKENI. The CDR3 is made up of 14 amino acids. Here the CDR3 reads CASSPPSSTDTQYF. The CDR3 DNA reads TGTGCCAGCTCACCACCATCCAGTACAGATACGCAGTATTTT. The variable domain in full, completed from reference TRBV18 and TRBJ2-3, reads NAGVMQNPRHLVRRRGQEARLRCSPMKGHSHVYWYRQLPEEGLKFMVYLQKENIIDESGMPKERFSAEFPKEGPSILRIQQVVRGDSAAYFCASSPPSSTDTQYFGPGTRLTVL.

The chain joins TRBV29-1 to TRBJ2-7; 8 bases are a match to TRBD2. In germline, CDR1 is SQVTM, CDR2 ANQGSEA. The CDR3 has 12 residues. J gave up 3 bases and V 3 bases, and 1 base lay outside the gene matches. CDR3 sequence (DNA): TGCAGCGTTGATAGCGGGAACTACGAGCAGTACTTC. As protein: CSVDSGNYEQYF.

This clone turned up a few times. An end of the junction differs from the germline gene, which may be a read error. This chain connects TRBV19 to TRBJ1-2; D unresolved. The CDR3 is made up of 13 amino acids. The germline CDR1 and CDR2 sequences are LNHDA and SQIVND (reference sequence). CDR3 DNA: TGTGCCAGTAGTATAGATCGGCGGGATGGCTACCCCTTC. Its protein is CASSIDRRDGYPF.

This chain joins TRBV7-9 and TRBJ1-2; D gene unclear. This CDR3 is built from 15 residues. Looked up from germline, CDR1 is SEHNR and CDR2 is FQNEAQ (reference sequence). Deletions cut 3 bases from V and 4 bases from J, with 15 bases between. The CDR3 region is CASSFSFPLAYGYTF. For the CDR3, the DNA is TGTGCCAGCAGCTTCTCCTTCCCACTTGCCTATGGCTACACCTTC.

The V gene is TRBV7-9, the J gene TRBJ2-3, with D possibly TRBD1 on 6 matching bases. CDR1 and CDR2 from the germline V gene are SEHNR and FQNEAQ (reference sequence). This CDR3 spans 18 amino acids. Trimming shortened V by 6 bases and J by 0 bases, and 22 bases separated the two germline ends. The CDR3 here is CASSSPRAGAESTDTQYF. CDR3 nucleotide sequence: TGTGCCAGCAGTTCCCCGAGGGCAGGGGCCGAGAGCACAGATACGCAGTATTTT. Using reference TRBV7-9 and TRBJ2-3 for the parts outside the CDR3, the full variable domain is DTGVSQNPRHKITKRGQNVTFRCDPISEHNRLYWYRQTLGQGPEFLTYFQNEAQLEKSRLLSDRFSAERPKGSFSTLEIQRTEQGDSAMYLCASSSPRAGAESTDTQYFGPGTRLTVL.

The V gene is TRBV5-1, the J gene TRBJ1-6, with D uncertain. With 3 bases removed from V and 2 bases from J, the gap between germline ends came to 12 bases. CDR3 size: 16 residues. Germline V gene sequence: CDR1 SGHRS, CDR2 YFSETQ. In DNA form, the CDR3 reads TGCGCCAGCAGCTCCCATCTGCCGGCCTATAATTCACCCCTCCACTTT. It is translated as CASSSHLPAYNSPLHF.

V and J are TRBV2 and TRBJ1-2, with 10 bases aligning to TRBD1. The germline V gene has CDR1 SNHLY and CDR2 FYNNEI. The CDR3 runs to 14 residues. Losses at the gene ends were 3 bases for V and 5 bases for J; bases not matched to a gene: 3. The CDR3 loop reads CASSDDRGLYGYTF. The DNA for the CDR3 is TGTGCCAGCAGTGACGACAGGGGGCTATATGGCTACACCTTC.

V and J are TRBV5-4 and TRBJ1-1, with D tentatively TRBD1 (5 bases). The CDR3 length is 15 residues. The V end lost 6 bases, the J end lost 0 bases, and 15 bases lay between the germline ends. The germline gives CDR1 SGHNT, CDR2 YYREEE (reference sequence). Written as DNA, the CDR3 is TGTGCCAGCAACCCAAGACGGGGGATGAACACTGAAGCTTTCTTT. Translating it yields CASNPRRGMNTEAFF.